This entry lists 9 T cell receptor beta chains sequenced from one sample in a study of blood T cells in healthy people across ages. A second PCR of about 6 to 12 cycles used a sample-barcoded 5' primer and a J-beta primer mix. From the 5' RACE reads, TCRdb called clonotypes with MiXCR, one entry per CDR3 protein. Among roughly 1.9 million distinct CDR3 sequences listed, roughly 43% were seen once. Sequenced sample: blood. Every receptor here comes from a human donor in good health.

This clonotype occurred a few times. This sequence joins TRBV10-3 and TRBJ2-7, with 11 bases fitting TRBD1. Germline assignment: CDR1 ENHRY and CDR2 SYGVKD. V gave up 7 bases and J gave up 6 bases; unmatched junction bases: 5. This CDR3 spans 13 amino acids. The CDR3 region is CAIKGQGASEQYF. CDR3 nucleotides: TGTGCCATCAAAGGACAGGGGGCGTCCGAGCAGTACTTC.

This clonotype was observed a few times. This rearrangement joins TRBV5-1 to TRBJ2-6; D is possibly TRBD1 or TRBD2 (5 bases each). V was cut by 5 bases and J by 2 bases, with 14 bases left in between. CDR1 SGHRS and CDR2 YFSETQ come from the germline V gene. The CDR3 has 16 amino acids. CDR3 DNA: TGCGCCAGCAGGCCAAGGGACGGGGCTGGGGCCAACGTCCTGACTTTC. It yields the protein CASRPRDGAGANVLTF.

The J gene is TRBJ2-5, the V gene TRBV18; maybe TRBD1 (6 bases). Germline lookup yields CDR1 KGHSH and CDR2 LQKENI. Trimming removed 6 bases from V and 5 bases from J, with 16 bases in between. CDR3 length equals 14 residues. The CDR3 nucleotides are TGTGCCAGCTCCGTCTCGCGCCAGGGGGAGACCCAGTACTTC. Translating it yields CASSVSRQGETQYF. Full variable domain (missing parts from reference TRBV18 and TRBJ2-5): NAGVMQNPRHLVRRRGQEARLRCSPMKGHSHVYWYRQLPEEGLKFMVYLQKENIIDESGMPKERFSAEFPKEGPSILRIQQVVRGDSAAYFCASSVSRQGETQYFGPGTRLLVL.

As for this clonotype: At one boundary the junction diverges from the germline segment, which might be a read error. The J gene is TRBJ1-3, the V gene TRBV20-1, with 8 bases that match TRBD1. CDR1 and CDR2 from the germline V gene are DFQATT and SNEGSKA (reference sequence). CDR3 size: 18 residues. This CDR3 reads CSAPPDREFNFWSNTVYF. The DNA of the CDR3 is TGCAGTGCCCCCCCGGACAGGGAGTTTAACTTCTGGAGTAACACCGTATACTTT.

The chain combines TRBV27 with TRBJ2-1; perhaps TRBD2 as D (5 bases). CDR1 is MNHEY, CDR2 SMNVEV, per germline (reference sequence). The CDR3 has 14 amino acids. Trimming left V 0 bases short and J 10 bases short, with 13 bases between. The CDR3 here is CASSLSIPPGEQFF. For the CDR3, the DNA is TGTGCCAGCAGTTTATCAATTCCCCCGGGGGAGCAGTTCTTC.

The rearrangement links TRBV7-2 to TRBJ1-2, with 8 bases that match TRBD1. Germline V gene data show CDR1 as SGHTA and CDR2 as FQGNSA. This CDR3 has 13 residues. V lost 3 bases, J lost 7 bases, and 4 bases stayed unmatched. CDR3 sequence reads: CASSFTTGAGYTF. The CDR3 DNA sequence: TGTGCCAGCAGCTTTACGACAGGGGCTGGCTACACCTTC.

This clonotype has only one observation. At one of its ends the junction is not consistent with the germline gene, which may arise from a read error. The chain couples TRBV14 to TRBJ2-1, with TRBD2 matching over 8 bases. CDR3 length: 14 residues. Germline V gives CDR1 SGHDN, CDR2 FVKESK. Written as DNA, the CDR3 is TGTGCCAGCCAGTGGCCTAGCGGGTACAGTGAGCAGTTCTTC. Amino acid sequence: CASQWPSGYSEQFF.

The V call is TRBV29-1, the J call TRBJ1-1; D gene uncertain. Germline CDR1 and CDR2: SQVTM and ANQGSEA. The V end was cut by 8 bases, the J end by 3 bases, with 22 bases between. The CDR3 consists of 15 residues. The CDR3 DNA reads as TGCAGCACGCATTTAGGCGGGGAATTGGACACTGAAGCTTTCTTT. Its protein product is CSTHLGGELDTEAFF. The variable domain in full, with the rest retrieved from reference TRBV29-1 and TRBJ1-1, is SAVISQKPSRDICQRGTSLTIQCQVDSQVTMMFWYRQQPGQSLTLIATANQGSEATYESGFVIDKFPISRPNLTFSTLTVSNMSPEDSSIYLCSTHLGGELDTEAFFGQGTRLTVV.

There are a few counts of this clonotype. The chain carries TRBV7-6 and TRBJ2-4; the D gene is possibly TRBD2 (6 bases). In germline, CDR1 is SGHVS, CDR2 FNYEAQ. Trimming removed 4 bases at V and 7 bases at J, with 17 bases between. The CDR3 runs to 15 residues. This chain's CDR3 is CASSSGIGSQNIQYF. The CDR3 coding sequence is TGTGCCAGCAGCTCAGGAATCGGGAGCCAGAACATTCAGTACTTC.